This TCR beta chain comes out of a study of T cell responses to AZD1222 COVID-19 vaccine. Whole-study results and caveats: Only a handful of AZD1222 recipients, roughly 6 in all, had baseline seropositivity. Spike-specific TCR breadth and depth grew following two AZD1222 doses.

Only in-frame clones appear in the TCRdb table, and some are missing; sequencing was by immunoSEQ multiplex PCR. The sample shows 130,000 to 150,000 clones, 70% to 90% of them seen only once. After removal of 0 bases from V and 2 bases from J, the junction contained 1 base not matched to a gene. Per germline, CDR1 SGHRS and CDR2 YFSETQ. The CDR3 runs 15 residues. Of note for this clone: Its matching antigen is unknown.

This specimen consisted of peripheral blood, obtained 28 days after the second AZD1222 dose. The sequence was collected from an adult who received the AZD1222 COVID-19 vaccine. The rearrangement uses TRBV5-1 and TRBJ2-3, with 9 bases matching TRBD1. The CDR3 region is CASSLGDRDTDTQYF. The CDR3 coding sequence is TGCGCCAGCAGCTTGGGGGACAGGGACACAGATACGCAGTATTTT. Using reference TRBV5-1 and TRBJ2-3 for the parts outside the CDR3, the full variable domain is KAGVTQTPRYLIKTRGQQVTLSCSPISGHRSVSWYQQTPGQGLQFLFEYFSETQRNKGNFPGRFSGRQFSNSRSEMNVSTLELGDSALYLCASSLGDRDTDTQYFGPGTRLTVL.